This entry lists 25 T cell receptor beta chains sequenced from one sample in a study of post-analysis software for immune sequencing data (dated by TCRdb to about 2015). These receptors have no known antigen. Library method: PCR. For sequencing, an Illumina HiSeq 2500 was employed. Unique molecular identifiers were incorporated into TCR beta cDNA libraries to reduce PCR and sequencing biases. TCRdb passed the public sequencing reads through fastp at Q25 and MiXCR, retaining productive beta sequences. All rows with the same CDR3 protein become a single entry with the most common DNA and genes. The sample data list roughly 600,000 distinct CDR3 sequences, and around 44% of these were observed just once. Over 1.5% of the sample is taken by the ten largest. What the study reported, not specific to this receptor: Roughly 5 TRBV segments, including TRBV5-6, TRBV5-1 and TRBV20-1, were significantly more frequent in patients than controls.

The specimen sequenced was blood. The receptors here all came from a girl aged 10 to 17 with multiple sclerosis.

The chain links TRBV6-4 to TRBJ1-4; no firm D call. This CDR3 contains 13 residues. In germline, CDR1 is MRHNA, CDR2 SNTAGT. V lost 3 bases to trimming and J lost 5 bases, with 7 bases between them. CDR3 protein: CASSDKANEKLFF. CDR3 nucleotides: TGTGCCAGCAGTGATAAAGCAAATGAAAAACTGTTTTTT.

The V and J genes are TRBV7-2 and TRBJ2-5; TRBD2 is a possible D gene (5 bases). The CDR3 is 13 amino acids. The germline CDR1 and CDR2 sequences are SGHTA and FQGNSA. The germline V and J ends were trimmed by 3 bases and 4 bases, with 9 bases remaining between them. CDR3 sequence: CASSFRRSETQYF. The CDR3 DNA reads as TGTGCCAGCAGCTTCAGGAGGTCAGAGACCCAGTACTTC.

The V and J genes are TRBV6-1 and TRBJ1-5; TRBD1 matches at 9 bases. The ends lost 0 bases at V and 6 bases at J; junction bases unmatched: 3. The CDR3 is 15 amino acids. CDR1 MNHNS and CDR2 SASEGT come from the germline V gene. The CDR3 reads CASSEAWTGVQPQHF. In DNA, the CDR3 is TGTGCCAGCAGTGAAGCGTGGACAGGGGTTCAGCCCCAGCATTTT.

V is TRBV9 and J is TRBJ2-7, with D possibly being TRBD1 or TRBD2 (6 bases each). The CDR3 spans 14 residues. Germline V gene data show CDR1 as SGDLS and CDR2 as YYNGEE. The V gene lost 5 bases and the J gene lost 0 bases, with 12 bases spanning the gap. In DNA, the CDR3 is TGTGCCAGCAGGCGGGACATCAGCTCCTACGAGCAGTACTTC. This codes for CASRRDISSYEQYF.

There are a few counts of this clonotype. V usage is TRBV5-1 and J usage is TRBJ2-7; D may be TRBD1 (5 bases). V was clipped by 1 base and J by 2 bases, with 10 bases between them. The CDR3 has 14 residues. Germline V gene lookup returns CDR1 SGHRS and CDR2 YFSETQ. DNA for the CDR3: TGCGCCAGCAGCTTGTACAGGATAACCTACGAGCAGTACTTC. Protein sequence: CASSLYRITYEQYF.

CDR3 nucleotide sequence: TGTGCCAGCAGGATTGGGCCGAGCTCCTACAATGAGCAGTTCTTC. Protein sequence: CASRIGPSSYNEQFF. The chain is built from TRBV7-9 and TRBJ2-1; D not resolved. V shed 6 bases and J shed 0 bases, with 12 bases lying between them. Germline V gene lookup returns CDR1 SEHNR and CDR2 FQNEAQ (reference sequence). The CDR3 contains 15 residues.

The V call is TRBV7-2, the J call TRBJ2-3; a possible D gene is TRBD1 (5 bases). The CDR3 runs 13 residues. Germline CDR1 SGHTA, CDR2 FQGNSA. With 5 bases removed from V and 4 bases from J, the gap between germline ends came to 10 bases. The CDR3 DNA follows: TGTGCCAGCAGCCACAGGTCCCCAGATACGCAGTATTTT. It translates to CASSHRSPDTQYF.

The chain recombines TRBV29-1 with TRBJ2-3; 7 positions agree with TRBD1. The CDR3 totals 17 residues. V dropped 6 bases and J dropped 6; count of bases not matched to a gene: 21. Germline V gene lookup returns CDR1 SQVTM and CDR2 ANQGSEA. The DNA for the CDR3 is TGCAGCGTGAGGGATCCCACGTCCCGGGACAGAACGGATACGCAGTATTTT. Translating it yields CSVRDPTSRDRTDTQYF.

The chain carries TRBV29-1 and TRBJ2-1; 8 bases match TRBD2. This CDR3 comprises 13 residues. CDR1 and CDR2 (germline): SQVTM, ANQGSEA. V gave up 7 bases and J gave up 8 bases; unmatched junction bases: 10. The CDR3 nucleotides read TGCAGCGCGACCGGGACTAGTGGGTATGAGCAGTTCTTC. This encodes CSATGTSGYEQFF.

The J gene is TRBJ2-1, the V gene TRBV5-6, with D tentatively TRBD2 (5 bases). Germline V gene lookup returns CDR1 SGHDT and CDR2 YYEEEE. The V gene lost 2 bases and the J gene lost 0 bases, with 12 bases spanning the gap. CDR3 length: 16 amino acids. DNA of the CDR3: TGTGCCAGCAGCTTTTTAGCGTCAAGCTCCTACAATGAGCAGTTCTTC. It encodes CASSFLASSSYNEQFF. Filled out from reference TRBV5-6 and TRBJ2-1, the complete variable domain reads DAGVTQSPTHLIKTRGQQVTLRCSPKSGHDTVSWYQQALGQGPQFIFQYYEEEERQRGNFPDRFSGHQFPNYSSELNVNALLLGDSALYLCASSFLASSSYNEQFFGPGTRLTVL.

The chain couples TRBV6-2 or TRBV6-3 to TRBJ2-7; D unclear. The CDR3 is 13 amino acids. Trimming took off 5 bases at V and 2 bases at J, with 10 bases between the two ends. Germline lookup yields CDR1 MNHEY and CDR2 SVGEGT. The CDR3 is CASSRARAYEQYF. The CDR3 DNA reads TGTGCCAGCAGTCGAGCACGGGCCTACGAGCAGTACTTC.

This clonotype was counted only a few times. V and J are TRBV29-1 and TRBJ1-6, with D unresolved. Germline V gene sequence: CDR1 SQVTM, CDR2 ANQGSEA. The CDR3 is 14 residues long. Trimming pared 5 bases from V and 14 bases from J, leaving 22 bases between. The CDR3 reads CSVIFDPGDETLHF. As DNA, the CDR3 is TGCAGCGTTATCTTCGATCCTGGTGATGAGACCCTCCACTTT.

Turning to this clonotype: Germline is not matched at one junction end, which may reflect a read error. The V gene is TRBV12-3 or TRBV12-4, the J gene TRBJ1-1; tentative D call: TRBD1 (6 bases). The CDR3 is 14 residues long. This CDR3 is CARSSDSMNTEAFF. CDR3 coding DNA: TGTGCCCGCAGTTCGGACAGCATGAACACTGAAGCTTTCTTT.

This clonotype has a handful of counts. This rearrangement joins TRBV7-6 to TRBJ1-1; D is unresolved. The germline V gene has CDR1 SGHVS and CDR2 FNYEAQ. There are 12 residues in the CDR3. V was cut by 4 bases and J by 8 bases, with 11 bases left in between. Here the CDR3 reads CASSSPGTEAFF. Written as DNA, the CDR3 is TGTGCCAGCAGCTCACCGGGAACCGAAGCTTTCTTT.

CDR3 residues: CASSYRWGNTEAFF. CDR3 nucleotide sequence: TGTGCCAGCAGTTACAGGTGGGGCAACACTGAAGCTTTCTTT. The J gene is TRBJ1-1, the V gene TRBV6-5; TRBD1 might be the D (5 bases). V was shortened by 2 bases and J by 2 bases, with 9 bases between the two germline ends. The V gene's germline CDR1 is MNHEY and CDR2 SVGAGI. This CDR3 is built from 14 residues.

The chain recombines TRBV12-3 or TRBV12-4 with TRBJ2-5; 11 bases line up with TRBD2. The CDR3 loop spans 17 amino acids. Trimming cost V 4 bases and J 1 base; bases outside gene matches: 8. The CDR3 DNA is TGTGCCAGCAGTTCGACCGGGACTAGCGGCACCCAAGAGACCCAGTACTTC. Residues: CASSSTGTSGTQETQYF.

The V call is TRBV20-1, the J call TRBJ1-2; TRBD1 matches at 7 bases. This CDR3 has 14 residues. Per the germline V gene, CDR1 is DFQATT and CDR2 is SNEGSKA (reference sequence). V was clipped by 0 bases and J by 6 bases; unmatched bases: 7. Here the CDR3 DNA reads TGCAGTGCTAGAGATCCAGGGGGGGATAATGGCTACACCTTC. Translated, it gives CSARDPGGDNGYTF.

The V and J genes are TRBV11-3 and TRBJ2-5; D uncertain. The CDR3 is 12 amino acids. V lost 6 bases and J 6 bases, leaving 11 bases between the germline ends. Germline CDR1 and CDR2: SGHNT and YENEEA. Here the CDR3 DNA reads TGTGCCAGCAGTTCGCCCCGCCAGACCCAGTACTTC. This translates into CASSSPRQTQYF.

With respect to this clonotype: A much larger clonotype is one base distant, so this may be a read error. The rearrangement joins TRBV20-1 to TRBJ1-2; no clear D gene. Germline CDR1 and CDR2: DFQATT and SNEGSKA (reference sequence). Trimming shortened V by 6 bases and J by 6 bases, and 17 bases separated the two germline ends. The CDR3 runs to 13 residues. The CDR3 sequence is CSAQDEAKDGYTF. The CDR3, as DNA: TGCAGTGCGCAGGACGAGGCCAAGGATGGCTACACCTTC.

The J gene is TRBJ2-1, the V gene TRBV6-1, with 7 bases identical to TRBD2. The junction had 17 bases not matched to a gene; V was cut back by 5 bases and J by 7 bases. The germline CDR1 and CDR2 sequences are MNHNS and SASEGT. CDR3 length: 17 amino acids. The CDR3 loop is CASSRFSSGLRPNEQFF. The CDR3 nucleotides read TGTGCCAGCAGTCGCTTCAGTAGCGGGCTCCGGCCTAATGAGCAGTTCTTC.

In this sample, this clonotype turned up a few times. V is TRBV12-3 or TRBV12-4 and J is TRBJ2-5; 7 positions match TRBD1. After removal of 3 bases from V and 2 bases from J, the junction contained 6 bases not matched to a gene. The CDR3 covers 15 residues. The CDR3 is CASSFWTGAQETQYF. Written as DNA, the CDR3 is TGTGCCAGCAGTTTTTGGACAGGAGCTCAAGAGACCCAGTACTTC.

The chain uses TRBV20-1 and TRBJ1-2; D possibly corresponds to TRBD1 (5 bases). V was clipped by 0 bases and J by 3 bases, with 8 bases between them. The germline V gene has CDR1 DFQATT and CDR2 SNEGSKA (reference sequence). The CDR3 is made up of 13 amino acids. The CDR3 sequence is CSARDTRDYGYTF. CDR3 nucleotides: TGCAGTGCTAGAGATACCAGGGACTATGGCTACACCTTC.

The V gene is TRBV12-3 or TRBV12-4, the J gene TRBJ1-1; D remains unclear. The CDR3 extends over 11 amino acids. The V gene lost 6 bases and the J gene lost 6 bases, with 8 bases spanning the gap. CDR3 nucleotide sequence: TGTGCCAGCAGCCCCCGGGCTGAAGCTTTCTTT. It is translated as CASSPRAEAFF.

The V and J genes are TRBV4-2 and TRBJ2-7; 10 nucleotides match TRBD2. CDR1 LGHNA and CDR2 YNFKEQ come from the germline V gene. The CDR3 totals 18 residues. After removal of 1 base from V and 1 base from J, the junction contained 10 bases not matched to a gene. The CDR3 nucleotides are TGTGCCAGCAGCCAAGGCCGAGGTCTAGCGGGAGCATCCTACGAGCAGTACTTC. Translation gives CASSQGRGLAGASYEQYF.

This clonotype was picked up a small number of times. The chain carries TRBV11-2 and TRBJ1-5; D remains ambiguous. This CDR3 has 13 residues. CDR1 and CDR2 from the germline V gene are SGHAT and FQNNGV. Trimming left V 4 bases short and J 7 bases short, with 11 bases between. This CDR3 is CASSSTLGQPQHF. In DNA, the CDR3 is TGTGCCAGCAGCTCCACTTTAGGGCAGCCCCAGCATTTT.